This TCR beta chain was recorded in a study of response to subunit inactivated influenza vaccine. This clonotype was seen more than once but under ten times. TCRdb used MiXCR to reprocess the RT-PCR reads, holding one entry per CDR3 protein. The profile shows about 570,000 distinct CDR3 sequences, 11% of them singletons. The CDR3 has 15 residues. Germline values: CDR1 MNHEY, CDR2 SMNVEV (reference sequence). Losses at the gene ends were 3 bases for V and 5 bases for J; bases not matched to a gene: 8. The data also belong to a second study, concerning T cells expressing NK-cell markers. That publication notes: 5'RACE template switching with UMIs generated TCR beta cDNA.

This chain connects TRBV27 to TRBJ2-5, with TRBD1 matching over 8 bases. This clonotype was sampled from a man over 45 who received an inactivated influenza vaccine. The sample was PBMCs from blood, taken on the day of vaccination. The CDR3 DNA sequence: TGTGCCAGCAGTTTGTTCAGGGGGCACGGGGAGACCCAGTACTTC. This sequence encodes CASSLFRGHGETQYF.